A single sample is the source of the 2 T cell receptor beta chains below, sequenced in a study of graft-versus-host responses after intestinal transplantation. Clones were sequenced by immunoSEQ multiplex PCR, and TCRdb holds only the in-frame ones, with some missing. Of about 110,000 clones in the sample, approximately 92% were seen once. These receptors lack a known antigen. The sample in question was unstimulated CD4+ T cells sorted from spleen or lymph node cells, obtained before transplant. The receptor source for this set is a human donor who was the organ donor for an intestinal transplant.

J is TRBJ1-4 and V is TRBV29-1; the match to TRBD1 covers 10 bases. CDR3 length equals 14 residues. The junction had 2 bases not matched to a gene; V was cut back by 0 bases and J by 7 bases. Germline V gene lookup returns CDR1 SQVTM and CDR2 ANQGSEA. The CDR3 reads CSVEETGGSEKLFF. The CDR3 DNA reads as TGCAGCGTTGAAGAGACAGGGGGCTCTGAAAAACTGTTTTTT. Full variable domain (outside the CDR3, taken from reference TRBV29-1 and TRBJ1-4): SAVISQKPSRDICQRGTSLTIQCQVDSQVTMMFWYRQQPGQSLTLIATANQGSEATYESGFVIDKFPISRPNLTFSTLTVSNMSPEDSSIYLCSVEETGGSEKLFFGSGTQLSVL.

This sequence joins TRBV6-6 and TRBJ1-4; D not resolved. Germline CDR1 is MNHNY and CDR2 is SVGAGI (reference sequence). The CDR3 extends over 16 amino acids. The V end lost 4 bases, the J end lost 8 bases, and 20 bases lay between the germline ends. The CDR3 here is CASSSDPGGLGEKLFF. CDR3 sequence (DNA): TGTGCCAGCAGTTCAGATCCAGGCGGGCTTGGGGAAAAACTGTTTTTT.